These 30 T cell receptor beta chains were sequenced from one sample in a study of blood T cell repertoires in COVID-19. Profiling relied on immunoSEQ multiplex PCR, and the TCRdb table lists in-frame clones only, not all of them. There are around 200,000 clones in the sample; 70% to 90% occur only once, and around 2.7% lies in the top ten. The sample was peripheral blood. Receptors originate from a man aged 35-49 years with active or convalescent COVID-19.

This clone was picked up many times. This rearrangement joins TRBV19 to TRBJ2-1; D remains unclear. Germline-derived CDR1 and CDR2 are LNHDA and SQIVND (reference sequence). The CDR3 spans 15 residues. Between the trimmed V and J ends, which lost 0 bases and 0 bases, there was a span of 6 bases. The CDR3 DNA reads TGTGCCAGTAGTATAGACAGTGCCTCCTACAATGAGCAGTTCTTC. Encoded protein: CASSIDSASYNEQFF.

The J gene is TRBJ1-1, the V gene TRBV9, with TRBD1 matching over 7 bases. CDR1 is SGDLS, CDR2 YYNGEE, per germline. There are 13 residues in the CDR3. J gave up 5 bases and V 4 bases, and 5 bases lay outside the gene matches. The CDR3 here is CASSPDRTTEAFF. The CDR3 nucleotides read TGTGCCAGCAGCCCGGACAGGACAACTGAAGCTTTCTTT. Together with reference TRBV9 and TRBJ1-1, the CDR3 gives the full variable domain: DSGVTQTPKHLITATGQRVTLRCSPRSGDLSVYWYQQSLDQGLQFLIQYYNGEERAKGNILERFSAQQFPDLHSELNLSSLELGDSALYFCASSPDRTTEAFFGQGTRLTVV.

The chain uses TRBV4-2 and TRBJ1-1; TRBD1 matches 7 bases. V lost 6 bases, J lost 0 bases, and 7 bases stayed unmatched. This CDR3 has 15 residues. Germline CDR1 LGHNA, CDR2 YNFKEQ. Here the CDR3 DNA reads TGTGCCAGCAGGGTTGACAGGGACATGAACACTGAAGCTTTCTTT. This sequence encodes CASRVDRDMNTEAFF.

In its sample, this clone was seen once. The CDR3 loop is CASSPGDRDRGYTF. CDR3 coding DNA: TGTGCCAGCAGCCCAGGGGACAGGGATAGAGGCTACACCTTC. V is TRBV7-9 and J is TRBJ1-2; 9 bases are shared with TRBD1. V lost 5 bases, J lost 8 bases, and 9 bases stayed unmatched. This CDR3 comprises 14 residues. From germline, CDR1 is SEHNR and CDR2 FQNEAQ (reference sequence).

This clone was found once. The J gene is TRBJ1-6, the V gene TRBV18, with 7 bases that match TRBD1. Germline loops: CDR1 KGHSH, CDR2 LQKENI. V shed 3 bases, J shed 7 bases, and the junction held 6 bases outside the gene matches. This CDR3 has 15 amino acids. The CDR3 reads CASSPETGLNSPLHF. DNA for the CDR3: TGTGCCAGCTCACCCGAGACAGGGCTGAATTCACCCCTCCACTTT.

V and J are TRBV7-9 and TRBJ1-2, with 8 bases lining up with TRBD1. The J segment lost 7 bases and the V segment lost 6 bases, leaving 4 bases of the junction unmatched. Germline V gene sequence: CDR1 SEHNR, CDR2 FQNEAQ (reference sequence). The CDR3 runs 12 residues. The CDR3 region is CASRDRAGGYTF. The DNA for the CDR3 is TGTGCCAGCAGGGACAGGGCGGGTGGCTACACCTTC.

The chain employs TRBV28 and TRBJ1-2; D is perhaps TRBD1 (6 bases). Per the germline V gene, CDR1 is MDHEN and CDR2 is SYDVKM. The CDR3 extends over 14 amino acids. Trimming cost V 6 bases and J 5 bases, with 16 bases left between them. In DNA form, the CDR3 reads TGTGCCAGCAGCCCCGGGGGGGCGCAATATGGCTACACCTTC. Translated, it gives CASSPGGAQYGYTF.

There are a few counts of this clone. This chain joins TRBV4-3 and TRBJ1-1; 9 nucleotides line up with TRBD1. Trimming removed 4 bases from V and 5 bases from J; junction bases left unmatched: 17. CDR3 length: 18 residues. Germline-derived CDR1 and CDR2 are LGHNA and YSLEER. The chain's CDR3 is CASSLLASGQGGGTEAFF. The CDR3 DNA reads as TGCGCCAGCAGCCTCCTCGCCTCGGGACAGGGTGGTGGGACTGAAGCTTTCTTT.

The chain recombines TRBV15 with TRBJ1-5; maybe TRBD1 (6 bases). Germline V gives CDR1 LNHNV, CDR2 YYDKDF (reference sequence). The CDR3 is 15 residues long. With 2 bases removed from V and 5 bases from J, the gap between germline ends came to 13 bases. The CDR3 DNA reads as TGTGCCACCAGCAGACCCCGGGACACCTATCAGCCCCAGCATTTT. Translated: CATSRPRDTYQPQHF. Full variable domain (missing parts from reference TRBV15 and TRBJ1-5): DAMVIQNPRYQVTQFGKPVTLSCSQTLNHNVMYWYQQKSSQAPKLLFHYYDKDFNNEADTPDNFQSRRPNTSFCFLDIRSPGLGDTAMYLCATSRPRDTYQPQHFGDGTRLSIL.

The genes are TRBV19 and TRBJ2-1, with TRBD1 as a possible D gene (5 bases). Germline loops: CDR1 LNHDA, CDR2 SQIVND (reference sequence). V lost 0 bases and J lost 5, with 8 bases in between. This CDR3 has 14 amino acids. CDR3 loop: CASSIEGQDNEQFF. For the CDR3, the DNA is TGTGCCAGTAGTATAGAGGGGCAGGACAATGAGCAGTTCTTC.

Here the CDR3 reads CASSPTLTGTGNTIYF. In DNA form, the CDR3 reads TGCGCCAGCAGCCCCACCTTGACAGGGACTGGAAACACCATATATTTT. The J gene is TRBJ1-3, the V gene TRBV4-3; 7 bases are a match to TRBD1. The ends lost 4 bases at V and 2 bases at J; junction bases unmatched: 8. CDR1 and CDR2 (germline): LGHNA, YSLEER. The CDR3 runs 16 residues.

J is TRBJ1-5 and V is TRBV6-1; D possibly corresponds to TRBD1 (5 bases). Germline V gene data show CDR1 as MNHNS and CDR2 as SASEGT. Trimming cost V 3 bases and J 3 bases, with 9 bases left between them. The length of the CDR3 is 14 residues. CDR3 nucleotide sequence: TGTGCCAGCAGTGACAGGGTTAACAATCAGCCCCAGCATTTT. Its protein product is CASSDRVNNQPQHF.

This clone was counted between two and nine times. The chain carries TRBV5-8 and TRBJ1-3; 7 nucleotides agree with TRBD1. Germline V gives CDR1 SGHTS, CDR2 YDEGEE. The V segment lost 3 bases and the J segment 0 bases; nucleotides outside the gene matches: 18. The length of the CDR3 is 20 residues. Here the CDR3 reads CASSWADRARAGSSGNTIYF. Written as DNA, the CDR3 is TGTGCCAGCAGCTGGGCAGACAGGGCCCGAGCGGGCAGCTCTGGAAACACCATATATTTT.

The count of this clone is one. The J gene is TRBJ2-1, the V gene TRBV7-6; 13 positions match TRBD2. Germline loops: CDR1 SGHVS, CDR2 FNYEAQ. After removal of 0 bases from V and 10 bases from J, the junction contained 6 bases not matched to a gene. The CDR3 has 16 amino acids. This CDR3 is CASSLAGTSGVAEQFF. The CDR3 DNA sequence: TGTGCCAGCAGCTTAGCCGGGACTAGCGGGGTTGCGGAGCAGTTCTTC.

The chain employs TRBV28 and TRBJ2-2, with D hard to call. Trimming removed 8 bases at V and 0 bases at J, with 10 bases between. This CDR3 is 14 amino acids long. Germline CDR1 is MDHEN and CDR2 is SYDVKM. This CDR3 reads CASRRIANTGELFF. In DNA, the CDR3 is TGTGCCAGCCGCCGCATAGCGAACACCGGGGAGCTGTTTTTT.

V gene TRBV18 combines with J gene TRBJ2-7; D possibly corresponds to TRBD2 (5 bases). CDR1 is KGHSH and CDR2 is LQKENI in the germline V gene. The CDR3 loop spans 15 amino acids. V was trimmed by 2 bases and J by 0 bases, leaving 11 bases between them. CDR3 amino acids: CASSPGPGSSYEQYF. CDR3 DNA sequence: TGTGCCAGCTCACCAGGGCCGGGGAGCTCCTACGAGCAGTACTTC.

This clone was found once. The chain joins TRBV12-5 to TRBJ1-1, with TRBD1 matching over 8 bases. V trimming: 0 bases; J trimming: 0 bases; junction bases outside the gene matches: 3. The CDR3 totals 16 residues. Germline assignment: CDR1 LGHNT and CDR2 FRNRAP. DNA for the CDR3: TGTGCTAGTGGTTTGGTGGTGGGACAGGTGAACACTGAAGCTTTCTTT. Its translation: CASGLVVGQVNTEAFF. The variable domain in full, completed from reference TRBV12-5 and TRBJ1-1, reads DARVTQTPRHKVTEMGQEVTMRCQPILGHNTVFWYRQTMMQGLELLAYFRNRAPLDDSGMPKDRFSAEMPDATLATLKIQPSEPRDSAVYFCASGLVVGQVNTEAFFGQGTRLTVV.

The V gene is TRBV6-5, the J gene TRBJ2-5; perhaps TRBD1 as D (6 bases). Germline V gives CDR1 MNHEY, CDR2 SVGAGI. This CDR3 is 13 amino acids long. The ends were cut back, 6 bases at V and 5 bases at J, with 13 bases in the middle. CDR3 bases: TGTGCCAGCAGCCAGCAGGGGCGGGAGACCCAGTACTTC. Protein sequence: CASSQQGRETQYF.

The chain employs TRBV12-5 and TRBJ1-5, with D tentatively TRBD1 (5 bases). V shed 5 bases and J shed 7 bases, with 21 bases lying between them. In germline, CDR1 is LGHNT, CDR2 FRNRAP. This CDR3 contains 16 residues. The CDR3 DNA reads as TGTGCTAGTGGTCATCAAAGGGGCGAATCTATCCAGCCCCAGCATTTT. Translated, it gives CASGHQRGESIQPQHF.

The chain recombines TRBV30 with TRBJ1-2, with a weak D call TRBD1 (6 bases). CDR1 is GTSNPN and CDR2 is SVGIG in the germline V gene (reference sequence). The CDR3 consists of 18 residues. Trimming left V 4 bases short and J 0 bases short, with 24 bases between. Written as DNA, the CDR3 is TGTGCCTGGACCTTTAGGGGGGGAGAGGGTCTAGCTAACTATGGCTACACCTTC. Its translation: CAWTFRGGEGLANYGYTF.

On this clone itself: A much larger clone is a single base away; this may be a read error. The rearrangement joins TRBV4-2 to TRBJ2-2, with D perhaps matching TRBD2 (6 bases). The CDR3 totals 17 residues. Germline V lookup: CDR1 LGHNA, CDR2 YNFKEQ. V lost 4 bases and J 7 bases, leaving 22 bases between the germline ends. The CDR3 nucleotides are TGTGCCAGCAGCCCTGCACTAACTCGCGGGCGGGGCGGGGAGCTGTTTTTT. It specifies CASSPALTRGRGGELFF.

The genes are TRBV14 and TRBJ1-6; 9 bases line up with TRBD1. The CDR3 has 15 residues. Germline values: CDR1 SGHDN, CDR2 FVKESK. Trimming removed 5 bases from V and 6 bases from J; junction bases left unmatched: 5. The CDR3 protein is CASSLGQGGNSPLHF. In nucleotides, the CDR3 is TGTGCCAGCAGCTTGGGACAGGGTGGTAATTCACCCCTCCACTTT. Looking up the rest from reference TRBV14 and TRBJ1-6 gives the full variable domain: EAGVTQFPSHSVIEKGQTVTLRCDPISGHDNLYWYRRVMGKEIKFLLHFVKESKQDESGMPNNRFLAERTGGTYSTLKVQPAELEDSGVYFCASSLGQGGNSPLHFGNGTRLTVT.

The rearrangement links TRBV5-5 to TRBJ1-3, with 8 positions matching TRBD1. Germline CDR1 is SGHKS and CDR2 is YYEKEE (reference sequence). Germline trimming cut 5 bases from V and 6 bases from J; bases unmatched to any gene: 13. This CDR3 has 16 amino acids. The CDR3 spells CASSPRTGIMENTIYF. The DNA for the CDR3 is TGTGCCAGCAGTCCTCGGACAGGGATTATGGAAAACACCATATATTTT.

The CDR3 coding sequence is TGTGCCAGCAGCCGGACCGGGACAGGTATTTCACCCCTCCACTTT. It yields the protein CASSRTGTGISPLHF. The chain links TRBV6-5 to TRBJ1-6, with 8 nucleotides matching TRBD1. The CDR3 runs to 15 residues. V lost 6 bases, J lost 9 bases, and 10 bases stayed unmatched. Germline lookup yields CDR1 MNHEY and CDR2 SVGAGI.

V usage is TRBV29-1 and J usage is TRBJ1-1; 7 nucleotides align to TRBD1. With V trimmed by 8 bases and J by 5 bases, 11 bases remained unmatched. There are 13 residues in the CDR3. From germline, CDR1 is SQVTM and CDR2 ANQGSEA. CDR3 sequence: CSSREGARTEAFF. The CDR3 DNA is TGCAGCTCCCGGGAGGGGGCGAGGACTGAAGCTTTCTTT.

The chain links TRBV28 to TRBJ2-1; a possible D gene is TRBD2 (7 bases). V was shortened by 4 bases and J by 0 bases, with 10 bases between the two germline ends. The CDR3 covers 15 residues. The germline CDR1 and CDR2 sequences are MDHEN and SYDVKM. The CDR3 spells CASSSGGSSYNEQFF. CDR3 nucleotides: TGTGCCAGCAGTTCGGGGGGCAGCTCCTACAATGAGCAGTTCTTC.

Note on this clone: Additional DNA sequences in this sample encode the identical CDR3. The chain has TRBV30 and TRBJ1-1; D unresolved. CDR1 and CDR2 from the germline V gene are GTSNPN and SVGIG (reference sequence). V lost 3 bases to trimming and J lost 3 bases, with 5 bases between them. This CDR3 contains 11 residues. The CDR3 DNA reads TGTGCCTGGAGCGGGGACACTGAAGCTTTCTTT. This encodes CAWSGDTEAFF.

The chain is built from TRBV27 and TRBJ2-7; the match to TRBD1 covers 10 bases. Trimming cost V 8 bases and J 5 bases; bases outside gene matches: 15. Germline V gene lookup returns CDR1 MNHEY and CDR2 SMNVEV (reference sequence). The CDR3 loop spans 16 amino acids. CDR3 coding DNA: TGTGCCAGCGGTCACCGGGACAGGGGAGGGAAGGACGAGCAGTACTTC. This gives the protein CASGHRDRGGKDEQYF.

The chain employs TRBV2 and TRBJ1-5, with 10 bases identical to TRBD1. Germline V gene data show CDR1 as SNHLY and CDR2 as FYNNEI. This CDR3 contains 16 residues. J gave up 3 bases and V 5 bases, and 7 bases lay outside the gene matches. Written as DNA, the CDR3 is TGTGCCAGCAGTCTAGGACAGGGGGAGAACAATCAGCCCCAGCATTTT. Its protein product is CASSLGQGENNQPQHF.

J is TRBJ1-6 and V is TRBV19; TRBD1 matches 9 bases. Trimming removed 6 bases from V and 11 bases from J; junction bases left unmatched: 11. CDR3 size: 15 residues. The germline V gene encodes CDR1 LNHDA and CDR2 SQIVND (reference sequence). CDR3 loop: CASRHPGQGNPPLHF. CDR3 in DNA: TGTGCCAGTAGACACCCGGGACAGGGAAATCCACCCCTCCACTTT.